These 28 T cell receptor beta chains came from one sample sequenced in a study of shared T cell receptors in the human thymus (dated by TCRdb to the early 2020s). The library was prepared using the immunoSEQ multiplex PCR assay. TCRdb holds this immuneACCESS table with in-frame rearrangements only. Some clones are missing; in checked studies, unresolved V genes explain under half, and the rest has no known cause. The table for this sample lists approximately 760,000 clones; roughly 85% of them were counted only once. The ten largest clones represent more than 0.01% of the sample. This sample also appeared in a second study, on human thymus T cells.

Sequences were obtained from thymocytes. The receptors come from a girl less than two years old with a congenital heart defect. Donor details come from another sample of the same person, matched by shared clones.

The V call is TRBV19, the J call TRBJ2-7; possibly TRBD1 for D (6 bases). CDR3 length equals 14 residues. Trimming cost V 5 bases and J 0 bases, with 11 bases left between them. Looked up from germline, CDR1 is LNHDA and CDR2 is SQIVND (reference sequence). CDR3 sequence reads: CASSLRGLSYEQYF. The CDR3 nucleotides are TGTGCCAGTAGTCTCAGGGGTCTCTCCTACGAGCAGTACTTC.

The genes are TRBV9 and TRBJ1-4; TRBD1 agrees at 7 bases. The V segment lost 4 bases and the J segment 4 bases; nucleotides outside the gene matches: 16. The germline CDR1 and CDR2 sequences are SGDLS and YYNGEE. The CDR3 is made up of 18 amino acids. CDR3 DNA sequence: TGTGCCAGCAGCCTCCATGGGGACAGCCGGAGGGTTAATGAAAAACTGTTTTTT. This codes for CASSLHGDSRRVNEKLFF.

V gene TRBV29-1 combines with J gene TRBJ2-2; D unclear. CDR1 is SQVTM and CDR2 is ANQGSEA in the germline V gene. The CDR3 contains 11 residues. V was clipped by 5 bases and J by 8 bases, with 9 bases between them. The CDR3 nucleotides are TGCAGCGTTCGGAGCCGAGGGGAGCTGTTTTTT. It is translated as CSVRSRGELFF.

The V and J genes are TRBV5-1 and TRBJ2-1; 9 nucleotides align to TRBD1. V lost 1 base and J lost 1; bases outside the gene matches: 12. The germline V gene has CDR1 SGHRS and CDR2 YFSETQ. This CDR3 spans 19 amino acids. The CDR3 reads CASSLMGQGGCSSYNEQFF. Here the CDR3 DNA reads TGCGCCAGCAGCTTGATGGGACAGGGAGGATGTTCTTCCTACAATGAGCAGTTCTTC.

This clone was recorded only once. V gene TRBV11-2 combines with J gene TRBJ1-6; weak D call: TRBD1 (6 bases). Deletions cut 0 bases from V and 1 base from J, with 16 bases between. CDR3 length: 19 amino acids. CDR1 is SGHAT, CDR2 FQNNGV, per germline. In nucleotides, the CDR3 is TGTGCCAGCAGCTTAGATGGGGCAGGGGAGAGGTCCTATAATTCACCCCTCCACTTT. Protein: CASSLDGAGERSYNSPLHF.

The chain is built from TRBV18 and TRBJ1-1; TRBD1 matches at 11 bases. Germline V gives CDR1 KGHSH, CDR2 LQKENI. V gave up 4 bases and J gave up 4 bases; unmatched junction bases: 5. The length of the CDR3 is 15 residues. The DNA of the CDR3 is TGTGCCAGCTCACTATCCGGGACAGGGGGCACTGAAGCTTTCTTT. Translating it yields CASSLSGTGGTEAFF.

CDR3: CASSVRDSPLHF. The DNA of the CDR3 is TGTGCCAGCAGTGTCCGGGATTCACCCCTCCACTTT. This chain connects TRBV6-1 to TRBJ1-6; D is undetermined. V was shortened by 4 bases and J by 8 bases, with 6 bases between the two germline ends. The CDR3 has 12 residues. Germline V gene sequence: CDR1 MNHNS, CDR2 SASEGT.

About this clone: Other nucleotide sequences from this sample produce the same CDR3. The CDR3 here is CASSPRNTEAFF. CDR3 DNA: TGTGCCAGTAGTCCCAGGAACACTGAAGCTTTCTTT. This chain uses TRBV19 with TRBJ1-1; D not resolved. The CDR3 is made up of 12 amino acids. The ends were cut back, 5 bases at V and 1 base at J, with 5 bases in the middle. The V gene's germline CDR1 is LNHDA and CDR2 SQIVND (reference sequence).

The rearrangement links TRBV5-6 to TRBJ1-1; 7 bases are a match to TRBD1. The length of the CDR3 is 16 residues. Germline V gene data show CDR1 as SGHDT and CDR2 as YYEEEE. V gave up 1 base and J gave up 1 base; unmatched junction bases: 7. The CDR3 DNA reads TGTGCCAGCAGCTTGAGACAGGGTTGGTGGAACACTGAAGCTTTCTTT. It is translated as CASSLRQGWWNTEAFF.

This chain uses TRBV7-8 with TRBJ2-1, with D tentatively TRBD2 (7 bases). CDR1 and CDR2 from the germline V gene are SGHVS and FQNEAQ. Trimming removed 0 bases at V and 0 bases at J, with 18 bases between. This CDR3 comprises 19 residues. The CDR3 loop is CASSLAEGGARGSYNEQFF. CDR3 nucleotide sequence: TGTGCCAGCAGCTTAGCGGAGGGGGGGGCTCGCGGCTCCTACAATGAGCAGTTCTTC.

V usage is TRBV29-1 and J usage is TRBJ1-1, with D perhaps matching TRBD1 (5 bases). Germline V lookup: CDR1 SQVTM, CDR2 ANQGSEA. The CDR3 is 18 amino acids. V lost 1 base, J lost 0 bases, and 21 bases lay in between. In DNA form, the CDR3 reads TGCAGCGTTGAAGGTTGCGGAGGACCTCGGGGGTTGAACACTGAAGCTTTCTTT. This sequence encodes CSVEGCGGPRGLNTEAFF.

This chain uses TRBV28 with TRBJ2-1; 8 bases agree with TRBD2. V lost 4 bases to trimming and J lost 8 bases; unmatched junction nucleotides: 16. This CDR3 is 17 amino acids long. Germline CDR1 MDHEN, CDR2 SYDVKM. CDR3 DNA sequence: TGTGCCAGCAGTTCCTCTTCCCCTCGGGGGGGGCCGGATGAGCAGTTCTTC. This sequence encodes CASSSSSPRGGPDEQFF.

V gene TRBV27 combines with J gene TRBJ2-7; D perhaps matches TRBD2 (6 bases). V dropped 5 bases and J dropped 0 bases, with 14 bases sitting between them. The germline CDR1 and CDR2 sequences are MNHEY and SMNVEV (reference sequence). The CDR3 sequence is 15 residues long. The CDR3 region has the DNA TGTGCCAGCAGTCCCGGGACTGAGAGCTCCTACGAGCAGTACTTC. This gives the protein CASSPGTESSYEQYF.

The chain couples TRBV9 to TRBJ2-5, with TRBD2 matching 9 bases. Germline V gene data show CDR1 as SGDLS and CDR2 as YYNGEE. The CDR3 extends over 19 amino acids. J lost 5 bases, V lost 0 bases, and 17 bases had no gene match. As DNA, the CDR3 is TGTGCCAGCAGCGTAGTGGCAGGGGATGGCGGGGGGGCTGGGGAGACCCAGTACTTC. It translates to CASSVVAGDGGGAGETQYF. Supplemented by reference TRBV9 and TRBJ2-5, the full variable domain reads DSGVTQTPKHLITATGQRVTLRCSPRSGDLSVYWYQQSLDQGLQFLIQYYNGEERAKGNILERFSAQQFPDLHSELNLSSLELGDSALYFCASSVVAGDGGGAGETQYFGPGTRLLVL.

CDR3 residues: CASSEVRTEAWLNTEAFF. CDR3 nucleotides: TGTGCCAGCAGTGAAGTCCGGACAGAAGCCTGGTTGAACACTGAAGCTTTCTTT. This rearrangement joins TRBV6-1 to TRBJ1-1, with D possibly being TRBD1 (6 bases). Per germline, CDR1 MNHNS and CDR2 SASEGT. V shed 1 base and J shed 0 bases, with 18 bases lying between them. The CDR3 runs to 18 residues.

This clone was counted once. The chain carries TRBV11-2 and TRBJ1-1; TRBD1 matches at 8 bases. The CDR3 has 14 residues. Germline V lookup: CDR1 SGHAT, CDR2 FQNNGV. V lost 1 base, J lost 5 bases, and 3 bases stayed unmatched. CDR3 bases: TGTGCCAGCAGCTTAGTCAGGGGGCGGACTGAAGCTTTCTTT. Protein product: CASSLVRGRTEAFF.

CDR3 loop: CASSLTSGTGGEKLFF. The CDR3, as DNA: TGTGCCAGCAGTCTCACCTCCGGGACAGGTGGTGAAAAACTGTTTTTT. The chain couples TRBV27 to TRBJ1-4, with 8 bases fitting TRBD1. The ends lost 5 bases at V and 7 bases at J; junction bases unmatched: 12. The length of the CDR3 is 16 residues. From germline, CDR1 is MNHEY and CDR2 SMNVEV (reference sequence).

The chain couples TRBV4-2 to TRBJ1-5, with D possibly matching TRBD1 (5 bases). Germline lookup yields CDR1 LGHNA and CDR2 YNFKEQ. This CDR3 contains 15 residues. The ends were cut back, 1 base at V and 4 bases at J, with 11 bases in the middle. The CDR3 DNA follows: TGTGCCAGCAGCCAAGTTGCGGGACCGAATCAGCCCCAGCATTTT. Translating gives CASSQVAGPNQPQHF.

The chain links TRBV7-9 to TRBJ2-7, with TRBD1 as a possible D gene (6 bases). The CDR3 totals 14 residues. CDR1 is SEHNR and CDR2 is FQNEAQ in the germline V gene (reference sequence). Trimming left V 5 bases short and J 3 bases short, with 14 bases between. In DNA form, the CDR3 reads TGTGCCAGCAGCGGGGAACAGGGATTCTACGAGCAGTACTTC. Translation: CASSGEQGFYEQYF.

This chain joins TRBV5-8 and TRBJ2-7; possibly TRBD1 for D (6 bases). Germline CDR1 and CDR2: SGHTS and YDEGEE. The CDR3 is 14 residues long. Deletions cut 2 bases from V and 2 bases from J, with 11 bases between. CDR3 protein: CASSFQGKTYEQYF. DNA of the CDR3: TGTGCCAGCAGCTTTCAGGGGAAAACCTACGAGCAGTACTTC.

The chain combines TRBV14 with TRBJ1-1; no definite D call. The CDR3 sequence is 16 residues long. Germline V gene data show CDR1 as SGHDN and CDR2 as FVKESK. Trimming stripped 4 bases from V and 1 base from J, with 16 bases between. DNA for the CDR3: TGTGCCAGCAGCCCGCTGGGCCGCCCGCCGAACACTGAAGCTTTCTTT. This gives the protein CASSPLGRPPNTEAFF.

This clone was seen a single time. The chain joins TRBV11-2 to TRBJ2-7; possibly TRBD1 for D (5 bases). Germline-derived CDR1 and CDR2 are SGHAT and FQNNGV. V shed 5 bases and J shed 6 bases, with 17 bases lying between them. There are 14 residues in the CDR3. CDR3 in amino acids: CASSTSLQGSEQYF. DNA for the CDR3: TGTGCCAGCAGCACAAGCCTTCAGGGTAGCGAGCAGTACTTC.

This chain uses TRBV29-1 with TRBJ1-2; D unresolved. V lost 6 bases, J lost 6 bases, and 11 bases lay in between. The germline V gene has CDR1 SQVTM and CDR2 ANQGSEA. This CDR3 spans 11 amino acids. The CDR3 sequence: CSVAGPDGYTF. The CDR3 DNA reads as TGCAGCGTCGCTGGGCCGGATGGCTACACCTTC.

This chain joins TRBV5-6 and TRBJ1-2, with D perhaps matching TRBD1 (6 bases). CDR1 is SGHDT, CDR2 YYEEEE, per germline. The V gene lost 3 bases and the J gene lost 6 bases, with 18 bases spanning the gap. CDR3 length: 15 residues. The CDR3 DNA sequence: TGTGCCAGCAGCTACCGGGACACGCCGCCTCATGGCTACACCTTC. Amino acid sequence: CASSYRDTPPHGYTF.

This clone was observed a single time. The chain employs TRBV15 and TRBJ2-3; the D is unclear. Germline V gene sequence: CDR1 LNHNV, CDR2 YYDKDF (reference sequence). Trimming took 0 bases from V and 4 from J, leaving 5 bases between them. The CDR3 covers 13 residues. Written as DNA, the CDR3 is TGTGCCACCAGCAGAGATCGGGCAGATACGCAGTATTTT. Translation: CATSRDRADTQYF.

CDR3 nucleotide sequence: TGTGCCAGCAGCAAGGACAGGGCTTGGACAGATACGCAGTATTTT. Translated, it gives CASSKDRAWTDTQYF. This chain uses TRBV27 with TRBJ2-3; 8 nucleotides agree with TRBD1. This CDR3 spans 15 amino acids. V dropped 6 bases and J dropped 3; count of bases not matched to a gene: 8. CDR1 MNHEY and CDR2 SMNVEV come from the germline V gene (reference sequence).

For the CDR3, the DNA is TGTGCATCCACAGGTTCTGCAGGAGACTATCAGCCCCAGCATTTT. Its protein product is CASTGSAGDYQPQHF. The chain employs TRBV30 and TRBJ1-5; D possibly corresponds to TRBD1 (5 bases). Looked up from germline, CDR1 is GTSNPN and CDR2 is SVGIG (reference sequence). The CDR3 spans 15 residues.

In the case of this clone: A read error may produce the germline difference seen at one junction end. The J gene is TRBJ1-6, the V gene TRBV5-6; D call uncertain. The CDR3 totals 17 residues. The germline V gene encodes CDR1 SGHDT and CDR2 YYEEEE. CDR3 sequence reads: CASSHFGHSSYNSPLHF. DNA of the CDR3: TGTGCCAGCAGCCATTTCGGCCATAGCTCCTATAATTCCCCCCTCCACTTT.